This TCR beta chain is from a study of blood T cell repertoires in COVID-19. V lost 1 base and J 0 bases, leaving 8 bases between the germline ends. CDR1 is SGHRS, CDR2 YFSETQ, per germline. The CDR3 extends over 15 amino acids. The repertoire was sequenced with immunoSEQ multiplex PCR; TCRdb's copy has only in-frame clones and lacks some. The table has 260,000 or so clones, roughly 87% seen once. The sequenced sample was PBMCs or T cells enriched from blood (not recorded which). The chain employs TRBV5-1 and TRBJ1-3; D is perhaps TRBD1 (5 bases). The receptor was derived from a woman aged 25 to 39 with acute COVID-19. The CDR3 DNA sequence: TGCGCCAGCAGCTTGACAGGCCTCTCTGGAAACACCATATATTTT. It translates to CASSLTGLSGNTIYF.